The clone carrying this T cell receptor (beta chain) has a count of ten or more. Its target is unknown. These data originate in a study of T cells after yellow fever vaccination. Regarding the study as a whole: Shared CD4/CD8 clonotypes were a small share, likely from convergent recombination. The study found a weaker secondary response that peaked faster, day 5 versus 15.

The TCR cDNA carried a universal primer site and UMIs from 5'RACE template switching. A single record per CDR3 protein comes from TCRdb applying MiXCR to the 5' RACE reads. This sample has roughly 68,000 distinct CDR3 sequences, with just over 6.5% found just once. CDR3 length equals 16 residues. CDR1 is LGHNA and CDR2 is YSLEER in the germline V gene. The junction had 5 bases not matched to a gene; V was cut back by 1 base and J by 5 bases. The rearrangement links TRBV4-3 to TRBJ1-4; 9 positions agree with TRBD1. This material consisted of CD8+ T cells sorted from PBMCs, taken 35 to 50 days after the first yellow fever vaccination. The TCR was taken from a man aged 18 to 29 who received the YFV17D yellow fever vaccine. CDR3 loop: CASSQAPGTGNEKLFF. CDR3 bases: TGCGCCAGCAGCCAAGCCCCCGGGACAGGGAATGAAAAACTGTTTTTT.